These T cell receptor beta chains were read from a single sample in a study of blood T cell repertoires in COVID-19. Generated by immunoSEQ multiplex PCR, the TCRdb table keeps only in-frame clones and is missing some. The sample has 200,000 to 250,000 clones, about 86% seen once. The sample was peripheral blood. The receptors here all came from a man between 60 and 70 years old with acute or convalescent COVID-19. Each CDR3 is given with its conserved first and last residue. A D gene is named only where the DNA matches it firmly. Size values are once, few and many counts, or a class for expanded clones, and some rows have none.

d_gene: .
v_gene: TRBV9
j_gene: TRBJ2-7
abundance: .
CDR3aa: CASSVGQAGEQYF
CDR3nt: TGTGCCAGCAGCGTAGGGCAGGCGGGGGAGCAGTACTTC

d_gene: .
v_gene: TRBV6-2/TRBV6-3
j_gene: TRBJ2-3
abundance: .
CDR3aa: CASSYSGDTQYF
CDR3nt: TGTGCCAGCAGTTACAGCGGGGATACGCAGTATTTT

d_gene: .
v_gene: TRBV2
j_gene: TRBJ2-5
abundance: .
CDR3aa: CASSDFPSRGKETQYF
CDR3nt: TGTGCCAGCAGTGATTTCCCTAGCAGGGGAAAAGAGACCCAGTACTTC

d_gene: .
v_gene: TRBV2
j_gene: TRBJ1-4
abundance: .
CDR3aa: CASSGRGSGELFF
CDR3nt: TGTGCCAGCAGTGGCCGGGGAAGTGGGGAACTGTTTTTT

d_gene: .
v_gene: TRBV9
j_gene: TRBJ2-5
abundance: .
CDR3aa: CASSEGETQYF
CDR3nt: TGTGCCAGCAGCGAGGGGGAGACCCAGTACTTC

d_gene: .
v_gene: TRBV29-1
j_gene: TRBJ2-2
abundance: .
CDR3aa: CTTGQRDDTGELFF
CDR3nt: TGCACCACGGGCCAGAGGGATGACACCGGGGAGCTGTTTTTT

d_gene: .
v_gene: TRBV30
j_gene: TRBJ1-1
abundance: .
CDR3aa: CACSSRVEAFF
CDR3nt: TGTGCTTGTTCAAGCAGGGTGGAAGCTTTCTTT

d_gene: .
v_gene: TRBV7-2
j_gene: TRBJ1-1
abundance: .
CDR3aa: CASSLAGNRKATFF
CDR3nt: TGTGCCAGCAGCTTAGCGGGCAATCGGAAGGCAACTTTCTTT

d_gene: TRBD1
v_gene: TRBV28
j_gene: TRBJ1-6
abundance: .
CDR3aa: CASSLGTANSPLHF
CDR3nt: TGTGCCAGCAGCCTGGGGACAGCAAATTCACCCCTCCACTTT

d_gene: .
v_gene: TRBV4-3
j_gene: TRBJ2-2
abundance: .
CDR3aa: CASSLFPTKAGGELFF
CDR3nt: TGCGCCAGCAGCCTCTTCCCAACAAAAGCGGGCGGGGAGCTGTTTTTT

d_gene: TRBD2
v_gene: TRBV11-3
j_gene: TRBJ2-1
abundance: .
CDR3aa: CASSPRTSGIGNEQFF
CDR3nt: TGTGCCAGCAGCCCGAGGACTAGCGGGATCGGCAATGAGCAGTTCTTC

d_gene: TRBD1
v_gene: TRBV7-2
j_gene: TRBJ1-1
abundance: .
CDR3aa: CASSLMTGPNTEAFF
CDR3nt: TGTGCCAGCAGCTTGATGACAGGGCCGAACACTGAAGCTTTCTTT

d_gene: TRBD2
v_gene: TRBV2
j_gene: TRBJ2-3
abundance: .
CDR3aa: CASSAFSGRADTQYF
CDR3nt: TGTGCCAGCAGTGCCTTTAGCGGGAGGGCAGATACGCAGTATTTT

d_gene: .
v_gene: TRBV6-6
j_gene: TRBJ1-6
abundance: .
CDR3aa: CASSLGQNNSPLHF
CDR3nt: TGTGCCAGCAGTCTAGGACAGAATAATTCACCCCTCCACTTT

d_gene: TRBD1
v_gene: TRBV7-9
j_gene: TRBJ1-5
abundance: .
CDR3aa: CASSLVGTGSNQPQHF
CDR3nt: TGTGCCAGCAGCTTAGTTGGGACAGGGTCCAATCAGCCCCAGCATTTT

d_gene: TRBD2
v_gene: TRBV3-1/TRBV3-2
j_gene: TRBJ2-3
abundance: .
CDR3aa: CASSQERLAPVTYTQYF
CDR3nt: TGTGCCAGCAGCCAAGAGCGACTAGCGCCCGTCACATATACGCAGTATTTT

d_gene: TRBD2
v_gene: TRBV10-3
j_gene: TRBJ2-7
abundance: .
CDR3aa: CAISPGLAGDEQYF
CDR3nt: TGTGCCATCAGTCCCGGACTAGCGGGAGACGAGCAGTACTTC

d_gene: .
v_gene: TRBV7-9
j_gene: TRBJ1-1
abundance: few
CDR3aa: CASALGGEGTEAFF
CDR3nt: TGTGCCAGCGCCCTCGGGGGGGAGGGCACTGAAGCTTTCTTT

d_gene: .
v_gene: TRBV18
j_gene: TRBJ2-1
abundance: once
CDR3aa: CASSPERGNEQFF
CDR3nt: TGTGCCAGCTCACCCGAACGGGGGAATGAGCAGTTCTTC

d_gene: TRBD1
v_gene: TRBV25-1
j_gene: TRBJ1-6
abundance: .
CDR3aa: CASSEDRGLTPLHF
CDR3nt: TGTGCCAGCAGTGAAGACAGGGGGCTGACACCCCTCCACTTT

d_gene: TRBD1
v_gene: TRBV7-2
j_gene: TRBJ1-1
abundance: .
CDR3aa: CASSSTTTGQGKNTEAFF
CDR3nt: TGTGCCAGCAGCTCCACTACCACGGGACAGGGGAAGAACACTGAAGCTTTCTTT

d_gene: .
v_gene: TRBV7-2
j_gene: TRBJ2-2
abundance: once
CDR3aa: CASSLRWSNTGELFF
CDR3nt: TGTGCCAGCAGCTTACGGTGGTCGAACACCGGGGAGCTGTTTTTT

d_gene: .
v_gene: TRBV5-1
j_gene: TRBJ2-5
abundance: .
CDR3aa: CASSGRQTQETQYF
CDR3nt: TGCGCCAGCTCGGGGAGGCAAACTCAAGAGACCCAGTACTTC

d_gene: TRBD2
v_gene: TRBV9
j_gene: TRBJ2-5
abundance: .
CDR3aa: CASSPHSGREKETQYF
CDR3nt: TGTGCCAGCAGCCCCCATAGCGGGAGGGAAAAAGAGACCCAGTACTTC

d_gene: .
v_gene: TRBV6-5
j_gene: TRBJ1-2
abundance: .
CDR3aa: CASSYSKRGIYGYTF
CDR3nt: TGTGCCAGCAGTTACTCGAAGCGGGGGATCTATGGCTACACCTTC

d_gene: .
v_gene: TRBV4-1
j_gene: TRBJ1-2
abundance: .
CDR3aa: CASSPTETNYGYTF
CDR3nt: TGCGCCAGCAGCCCGACAGAGACTAACTATGGCTACACCTTC

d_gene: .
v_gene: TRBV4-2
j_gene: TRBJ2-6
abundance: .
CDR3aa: CASSQDNPGANVLTF
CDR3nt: TGTGCCAGCAGCCAAGATAATCCTGGGGCCAACGTCCTGACTTTC

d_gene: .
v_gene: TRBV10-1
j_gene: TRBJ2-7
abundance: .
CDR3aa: CASGWERGDYYEQYF
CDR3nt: TGCGCCAGCGGATGGGAAAGGGGGGACTACTACGAGCAGTACTTC

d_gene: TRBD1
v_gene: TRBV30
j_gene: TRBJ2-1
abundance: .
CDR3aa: CAWKGAPSYNEQFF
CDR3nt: TGTGCCTGGAAGGGGGCTCCGTCCTACAATGAGCAGTTCTTC

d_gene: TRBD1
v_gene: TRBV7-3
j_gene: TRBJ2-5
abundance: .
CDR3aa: CASSLTGGGETQYF
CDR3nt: TGTGCCAGCAGCTTGACAGGGGGCGGGGAGACCCAGTACTTC

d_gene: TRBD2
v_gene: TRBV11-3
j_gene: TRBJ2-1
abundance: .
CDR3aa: CASSPRTGGFNEQFF
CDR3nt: TGTGCCAGCAGCCCCCGAACGGGAGGGTTCAATGAGCAGTTCTTC

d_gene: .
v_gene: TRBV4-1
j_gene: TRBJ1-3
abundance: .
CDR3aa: CASSLTGGPGNTIYF
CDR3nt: TGCGCCAGCAGCCTGACGGGAGGGCCTGGAAACACCATATATTTT

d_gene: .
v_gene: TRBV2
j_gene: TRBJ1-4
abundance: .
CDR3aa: CASSRGSEKLFF
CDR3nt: TGTGCCTCCTCCCGGGGGTCCGAAAAACTGTTTTTT

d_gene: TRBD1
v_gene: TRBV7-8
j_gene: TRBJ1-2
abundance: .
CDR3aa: CASSYSSTGSFYGYTF
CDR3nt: TGTGCCAGCAGCTACAGCTCGACAGGGAGTTTCTATGGCTACACCTTC

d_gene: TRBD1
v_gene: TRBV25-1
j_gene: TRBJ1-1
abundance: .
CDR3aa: CASNLGGTEDTEAFF
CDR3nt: TGTGCCAGCAACCTTGGGGGGACAGAAGACACTGAAGCTTTCTTT

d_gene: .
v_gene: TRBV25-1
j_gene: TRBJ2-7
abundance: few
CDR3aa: CATVTAGEQYF
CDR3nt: TGTGCCACCGTGACGGCAGGCGAGCAGTACTTC

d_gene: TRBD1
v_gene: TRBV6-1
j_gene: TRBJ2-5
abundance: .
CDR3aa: CASSEALAPGQTKETQYF
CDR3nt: TGTGCCAGCAGTGAAGCCCTGGCTCCGGGACAGACTAAAGAGACCCAGTACTTC

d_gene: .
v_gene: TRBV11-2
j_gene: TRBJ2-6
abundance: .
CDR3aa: CASRTGGGRATSGANVLTF
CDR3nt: TGTGCCAGCAGAACGGGGGGCGGCAGGGCCACCTCTGGGGCCAACGTCCTGACTTTC

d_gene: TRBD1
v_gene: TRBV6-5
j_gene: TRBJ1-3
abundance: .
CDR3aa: CASSYSDREGNTIYF
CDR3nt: TGTGCCAGCAGTTATTCTGACAGGGAAGGAAACACCATATATTTT

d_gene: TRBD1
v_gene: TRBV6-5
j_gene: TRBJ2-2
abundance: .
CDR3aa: CASSYLGTVNTGELFF
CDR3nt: TGTGCCAGCAGTTACTTAGGGACAGTTAACACCGGGGAGCTGTTTTTT

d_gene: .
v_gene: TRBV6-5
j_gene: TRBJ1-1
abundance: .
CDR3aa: CASSYNIRNTEAFF
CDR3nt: TGTGCCAGCAGTTACAATATCAGGAACACTGAAGCTTTCTTT

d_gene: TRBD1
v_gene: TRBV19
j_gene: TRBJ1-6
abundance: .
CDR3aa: CAPTGVGNSPLHF
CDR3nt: TGTGCCCCTACAGGGGTAGGTAATTCACCCCTCCACTTT

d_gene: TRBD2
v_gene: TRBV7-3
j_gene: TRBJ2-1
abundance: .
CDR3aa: CASSSTGLAGMQFF
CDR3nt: TGTGCCAGCAGCTCCACGGGACTAGCGGGAATGCAGTTCTTC